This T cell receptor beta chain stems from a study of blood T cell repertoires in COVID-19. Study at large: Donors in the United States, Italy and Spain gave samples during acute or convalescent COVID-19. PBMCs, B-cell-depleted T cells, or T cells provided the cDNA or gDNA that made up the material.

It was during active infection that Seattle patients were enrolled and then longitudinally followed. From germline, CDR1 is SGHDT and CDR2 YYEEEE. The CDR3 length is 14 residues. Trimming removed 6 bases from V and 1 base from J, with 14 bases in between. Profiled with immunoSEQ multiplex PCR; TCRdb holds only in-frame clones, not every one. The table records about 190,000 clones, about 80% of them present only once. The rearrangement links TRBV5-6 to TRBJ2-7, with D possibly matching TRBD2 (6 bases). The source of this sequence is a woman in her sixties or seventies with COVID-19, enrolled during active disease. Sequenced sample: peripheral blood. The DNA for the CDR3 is TGTGCCAGCAACCCGGGACTGCCATCCTACGAGCAGTACTTC. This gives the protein CASNPGLPSYEQYF. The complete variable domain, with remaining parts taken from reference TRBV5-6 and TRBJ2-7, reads DAGVTQSPTHLIKTRGQQVTLRCSPKSGHDTVSWYQQALGQGPQFIFQYYEEEERQRGNFPDRFSGHQFPNYSSELNVNALLLGDSALYLCASNPGLPSYEQYFGPGTRLTVT.